The next 22 T cell receptor beta chains were all read from a single sample in a study of blood T cell repertoires in COVID-19. Generated by immunoSEQ multiplex PCR, the TCRdb table keeps only in-frame clones and is missing some. The sample carries about 150,000 clones, around 79% recorded once. What was sequenced was peripheral blood. These receptors were collected from a man older than 75 with acute or convalescent COVID-19.

This chain joins TRBV2 and TRBJ1-4; D perhaps matches TRBD1 (6 bases). V lost 5 bases and J lost 11, with 21 bases in between. CDR3 size: 15 residues. The germline gives CDR1 SNHLY, CDR2 FYNNEI. The DNA for the CDR3 is TGTGCCAGCAGTCAAAGAGGGACAACCTCGCGGAAACTGTTTTTT. Its translation is CASSQRGTTSRKLFF.

The chain joins TRBV7-8 to TRBJ2-7; possibly TRBD1 for D (5 bases). The CDR3 has 14 residues. V lost 4 bases and J lost 0, with 10 bases in between. CDR1 is SGHVS, CDR2 FQNEAQ, per germline. The CDR3 here is CASSYRTGSYEQYF. CDR3 DNA: TGTGCCAGCAGCTACAGGACGGGCTCCTACGAGCAGTACTTC.

CDR3 DNA: TGTGCCAGCAGCAGCCTTGACAGGGGACGAGACGAAAAACTGTTTTTT. Its protein is CASSSLDRGRDEKLFF. J is TRBJ1-4 and V is TRBV5-4; TRBD1 aligns across 8 bases. V shed 4 bases and J 8 bases; nucleotides not matched to a gene: 13. The CDR3 runs 16 residues. Per germline, CDR1 SGHNT and CDR2 YYREEE (reference sequence). The full variable domain, its missing parts supplied by reference TRBV5-4 and TRBJ1-4, is ETGVTQSPTHLIKTRGQQVTLRCSSQSGHNTVSWYQQALGQGPQFIFQYYREEENGRGNFPPRFSGLQFPNYSSELNVNALELDDSALYLCASSSLDRGRDEKLFFGSGTQLSVL.

The chain joins TRBV3-1 (or the pseudogene TRBV3-2) to TRBJ1-2, with 9 bases identical to TRBD1. After removal of 3 bases from V and 7 bases from J, the junction contained 6 bases not matched to a gene. Germline CDR1 reads LGHDT; CDR2 reads YNNKEL (reference sequence). CDR3 length: 14 amino acids. The CDR3 spells CASSQTGGLSGYTF. The CDR3, as DNA: TGTGCCAGCAGCCAGACAGGGGGATTGAGTGGCTACACCTTC.

The V gene is TRBV11-3, the J gene TRBJ2-6, with 7 bases matching TRBD2. Germline CDR1 is SGHNT and CDR2 is YENEEA. The CDR3 covers 16 residues. The V gene end was trimmed by 8 bases and the J gene end by 0 bases; junction bases not matched to a gene: 7. In DNA form, the CDR3 reads TGTGCCAGCGGGGAGGGCCAGGTCTCTGGGGCCAACGTCCTGACTTTC. Translating it yields CASGEGQVSGANVLTF.

This clone was seen a single time. This chain joins TRBV5-4 and TRBJ1-6; 8 positions agree with TRBD1. The length of the CDR3 is 16 residues. Germline CDR1 and CDR2: SGHNT and YYREEE (reference sequence). V gave up 4 bases and J gave up 9 bases; unmatched junction bases: 12. CDR3 loop: CASSPKGTGTSSPLHF. The CDR3 DNA reads TGTGCCAGCAGCCCAAAAGGGACAGGAACCAGTTCACCCCTCCACTTT. Variable domain in full (rest from reference TRBV5-4 and TRBJ1-6): ETGVTQSPTHLIKTRGQQVTLRCSSQSGHNTVSWYQQALGQGPQFIFQYYREEENGRGNFPPRFSGLQFPNYSSELNVNALELDDSALYLCASSPKGTGTSSPLHFGNGTRLTVT.

V usage is TRBV6-1 and J usage is TRBJ2-7; 8 nucleotides match TRBD2. Per germline, CDR1 MNHNS and CDR2 SASEGT. The CDR3 spans 17 residues. V dropped 4 bases and J dropped 6; count of bases not matched to a gene: 17. The CDR3 reads CASSVVFGGGFGSEQYV. As DNA, the CDR3 is TGTGCCAGCAGTGTCGTTTTCGGGGGGGGGTTTGGGTCCGAGCAGTACGTC.

This rearrangement joins TRBV3-1 (or the pseudogene TRBV3-2) to TRBJ2-2, with a tentative D call TRBD2 (5 bases). V was shortened by 4 bases and J by 3 bases, with 12 bases between the two germline ends. Per the germline V gene, CDR1 is LGHDT and CDR2 is YNNKEL (reference sequence). The CDR3 length is 15 residues. The DNA for the CDR3 is TGTGCCAGCAGCCCCTGGAGAGCGGACACCGGGGAGCTGTTTTTT. It translates to CASSPWRADTGELFF.

The rearrangement uses TRBV27 and TRBJ1-1; 8 bases match TRBD1. This CDR3 has 15 residues. Germline values: CDR1 MNHEY, CDR2 SMNVEV (reference sequence). V dropped 2 bases and J dropped 9; count of bases not matched to a gene: 11. The CDR3 protein is CASSLKSPDRGKAFF. The CDR3 nucleotides read TGTGCCAGCAGTTTAAAGTCCCCCGACAGGGGAAAAGCTTTCTTT.

The chain uses TRBV5-8 and TRBJ1-1; no reliable D call. Trimming removed 4 bases at V and 4 bases at J, with 17 bases between. In germline, CDR1 is SGHTS, CDR2 YDEGEE. This CDR3 has 15 amino acids. The CDR3 spells CASSPLGIRGTEAFF. The CDR3, as DNA: TGTGCCAGCAGCCCGCTCGGCATCCGAGGCACTGAAGCTTTCTTT.

This clone was detected only a few times. V usage is TRBV11-3 and J usage is TRBJ2-7, with D hard to call. CDR1 is SGHNT, CDR2 YENEEA, per germline. Trimming shortened V by 0 bases and J by 3 bases, and 9 bases separated the two germline ends. The length of the CDR3 is 14 residues. In DNA form, the CDR3 reads TGTGCCAGCAGCTTAGATTTGGGCAGCTACGAGCAGTACTTC. It codes for CASSLDLGSYEQYF.

J is TRBJ2-7 and V is TRBV7-2; 10 positions match TRBD1. This CDR3 region has 14 residues. The germline gives CDR1 SGHTA, CDR2 FQGNSA. Trimming removed 4 bases from V and 3 bases from J; junction bases left unmatched: 3. The CDR3 sequence is CASSYRDRGYEQYF. The DNA for the CDR3 is TGTGCCAGCAGCTATCGGGACAGGGGCTACGAGCAGTACTTC.

The chain couples TRBV7-8 to TRBJ1-6, with a weak D call TRBD1 (6 bases). With 0 bases removed from V and 10 bases from J, the gap between germline ends came to 16 bases. The CDR3 is 16 amino acids. Germline V gives CDR1 SGHVS, CDR2 FQNEAQ. The CDR3 nucleotides read TGTGCCAGCAGCTTAGCCCGGACAGCGGTGGGGTCACCCCTCCACTTT. As protein: CASSLARTAVGSPLHF.

The chain carries TRBV24-1 and TRBJ2-2; 8 bases match TRBD1. The CDR3 sequence is 14 residues long. Trimming cost V 10 bases and J 4 bases; bases outside gene matches: 7. The V gene's germline CDR1 is KGHDR and CDR2 SFDVKD. The CDR3 DNA sequence: TGTGCCACAGCAGATACAGGGGGCACCGGGGAGCTGTTTTTT. This translates into CATADTGGTGELFF.

The chain is built from TRBV11-3 and TRBJ2-2; D remains unclear. Between the trimmed V and J ends, which lost 2 bases and 7 bases, there was a span of 11 bases. Germline V gene lookup returns CDR1 SGHNT and CDR2 YENEEA. This CDR3 has 14 residues. The CDR3, as DNA: TGTGCCAGCAGCTTATATAGGTCAGGCGGGGAGCTGTTTTTT. Its translation: CASSLYRSGGELFF.

The chain has TRBV29-1 and TRBJ2-2, with D perhaps matching TRBD1 (6 bases). Germline V gives CDR1 SQVTM, CDR2 ANQGSEA. This CDR3 contains 15 residues. Trimming removed 5 bases from V and 4 bases from J, with 17 bases in between. In DNA, the CDR3 is TGCAGCGTTCCTTATTTTACAGGGAGCACCGGGGAGCTGTTTTTT. Amino acid sequence: CSVPYFTGSTGELFF.

This rearrangement joins TRBV7-2 to TRBJ1-5; TRBD1 might be the D (5 bases). CDR1 is SGHTA and CDR2 is FQGNSA in the germline V gene. This CDR3 is 15 amino acids long. Trimming shortened V by 5 bases and J by 4 bases, and 15 bases separated the two germline ends. This CDR3 reads CASSVVGGRNQPQHF. Here the CDR3 DNA reads TGTGCCAGCAGCGTGGTCGGGGGGAGGAATCAGCCCCAGCATTTT.

CDR3 in amino acids: CASFTAGNYGYTF. The CDR3 DNA is TGTGCCAGCTTTACGGCAGGGAACTATGGCTACACCTTC. The rearrangement links TRBV6-5 to TRBJ1-2; D possibly corresponds to TRBD1 (5 bases). The V end was cut by 8 bases, the J end by 2 bases, with 12 bases between. The CDR3 is 13 residues long. The germline V gene encodes CDR1 MNHEY and CDR2 SVGAGI.

The chain couples TRBV7-2 to TRBJ2-7; D possibly corresponds to TRBD1 (6 bases). The CDR3 has 12 amino acids. Between the trimmed V and J ends, which lost 4 bases and 6 bases, there was a span of 10 bases. Germline V gene sequence: CDR1 SGHTA, CDR2 FQGNSA. The CDR3 DNA is TGTGCCAGCAGCTCACAGGGTTTCGAGCAGTACTTC. It encodes CASSSQGFEQYF. Using reference TRBV7-2 and TRBJ2-7 for the parts outside the CDR3, the full variable domain is GAGVSQSPSNKVTEKGKDVELRCDPISGHTALYWYRQSLGQGLEFLIYFQGNSAPDKSGLPSDRFSAERTGGSVSTLTIQRTQQEDSAVYLCASSSQGFEQYFGPGTRLTVT.

This chain links TRBV10-3 with TRBJ1-1, with 10 bases lining up with TRBD1. Germline values: CDR1 ENHRY, CDR2 SYGVKD. The V and J ends lost 10 bases and 2 bases, in that order; junction bases with no gene match: 4. The CDR3 length is 13 residues. CDR3 amino acids: CATRDRGNTEAFF. CDR3 DNA sequence: TGTGCCACACGGGACAGGGGAAACACTGAAGCTTTCTTT.

The J gene is TRBJ1-5, the V gene TRBV9, with D unresolved. The V and J ends lost 1 base and 7 bases respectively, with 15 bases between them. The CDR3 covers 15 residues. From germline, CDR1 is SGDLS and CDR2 YYNGEE. CDR3 DNA sequence: TGTGCCAGCAGCGTAAATTGGACCCGGGGACAGCCCCAGCATTTT. This encodes CASSVNWTRGQPQHF.

The chain links TRBV7-2 to TRBJ1-1; the D is unclear. The CDR3 contains 18 residues. The V and J ends lost 2 bases and 0 bases respectively, with 19 bases between them. The germline CDR1 and CDR2 sequences are SGHTA and FQGNSA. The CDR3 region has the DNA TGTGCCAGCAGCTTACCGCCGTCGTTGGTCGGGGTGAACACTGAAGCTTTCTTT. As protein: CASSLPPSLVGVNTEAFF.